This T cell receptor (beta chain) was captured in a study of T cell responses to AZD1222 COVID-19 vaccine. Study-level points and caveats: Spike regions recognized by vaccine-associated CD4 TCRs spanned the protein, led by 160-218 and 743-854.

Libraries were prepared by immunoSEQ multiplex PCR; TCRdb keeps only in-frame clonotypes and omits some of them. This table has about 150,000 clones, 70% to 90% appearing once. Remarks on this clone: The antigen remains undetermined.

The CDR3 loop spans 15 amino acids. The germline CDR1 and CDR2 sequences are SGHRS and YFSETQ. V lost 1 base and J lost 1, with 10 bases in between. The sequenced sample was peripheral blood, obtained after recovery from COVID-19. The chain uses TRBV5-1 and TRBJ2-3; no clear D. This receptor was obtained from an adult who had recovered from COVID-19. CDR3 sequence reads: CASSLYTDGTDTQYF. CDR3 sequence (DNA): TGCGCCAGCAGCTTGTATACAGACGGCACAGATACGCAGTATTTT.